The 27 T cell receptor beta chains below come from one sample, sequenced in a study of CD8+CD57+ T cells in acquired aplastic anemia. Genomic DNA served as template for TCR beta VDJ and CDR3 profiling. TCRdb reprocessed the reads via MiXCR and lists one record per CDR3 protein. The table includes 200,000 to 300,000 distinct CDR3 sequences, 70% to 85% detected once. CD8+CD57+ cell expansion had been shown by flow cytometry in patients chosen for sequencing. The sequencing input was sorted CD4+, CD8+, or CD8+CD57+ T cells (not recorded which) from PBMCs. The receptors here all came from a human donor with aplastic anemia.

This chain links TRBV7-2 with TRBJ1-3; D gene ambiguous. V dropped 3 bases and J dropped 3 bases, with 15 bases sitting between them. The CDR3 is 16 residues long. The germline gives CDR1 SGHTA, CDR2 FQGNSA. The chain's CDR3 is CASSLLGGNYGNTIYF. The CDR3, as DNA: TGTGCCAGCAGCTTGCTTGGCGGTAACTATGGAAACACCATATATTTT.

A word on this clonotype: This CDR3 fails to terminate in the conserved phenylalanine or tryptophan, so it likely reflects a read error. It is unclear where the CDR3 begins or ends on the DNA, so no DNA is shown, and the CDR3 is as TCRdb lists it. V and J are TRBV9 and TRBJ1-2; the DNA was not used to check the table's D call, TRBD1. Ends included, the CDR3 has 13 residues. Germline CDR1 and CDR2: SGDLS and YYNGEE. CDR3 region: CASSVVGGLKETL.

The chain carries TRBV10-1 and TRBJ2-7, with TRBD1 matching 8 bases. This CDR3 is 15 amino acids long. Unmatched junction bases numbered 16, after V lost 9 bases and J lost 6 bases. Germline V gene data show CDR1 as WNHNN and CDR2 as SYGVQD (reference sequence). This CDR3 reads CARIPKTGVSSEQYV. CDR3 DNA sequence: TGCGCCAGAATACCGAAGACAGGGGTCTCTAGCGAGCAGTACGTC.

This chain links TRBV27 with TRBJ1-3, with 9 bases aligning to TRBD1. The trim removed 8 bases at V and 8 bases at J, leaving 7 bases unmatched. The germline V gene encodes CDR1 MNHEY and CDR2 SMNVEV (reference sequence). The CDR3 loop spans 13 amino acids. In DNA, the CDR3 is TGTGCCAGCCCGGACAGGGGTCATTACACCATATATTTT. Translation gives CASPDRGHYTIYF.

The gene calls are TRBV6-4 and TRBJ2-7; 8 bases are a match to TRBD1. Germline CDR1 and CDR2: MRHNA and SNTAGT. The ends lost 6 bases at V and 5 bases at J; junction bases unmatched: 9. This CDR3 has 14 residues. The CDR3 DNA reads TGTGCCAGCAGCTTCGACAGGGGAATTAACGAGCAGTACTTC. Its protein product is CASSFDRGINEQYF.

This clonotype appeared a single time. This chain connects TRBV11-3 to TRBJ2-1; 8 bases match TRBD1. Looked up from germline, CDR1 is SGHNT and CDR2 is YENEEA. The CDR3 contains 18 residues. The V segment lost 3 bases and the J segment 3 bases; nucleotides outside the gene matches: 13. CDR3 DNA: TGTGCCAGCAGCTTTGCTCTGACAGGGGACTCCCGCTACAATGAGCAGTTCTTC. It specifies CASSFALTGDSRYNEQFF.

The genes are TRBV7-3 and TRBJ2-5; the match to TRBD2 covers 9 bases. The CDR3 sequence is 15 residues long. V was pared by 5 bases and J by 11 bases, with 15 bases of the junction left unmatched. Germline lookup yields CDR1 SGHTA and CDR2 FQGTGA. CDR3 sequence reads: CASSPHGGGADEQYF. As DNA, the CDR3 is TGTGCCAGCAGCCCACATGGCGGGGGGGCAGATGAGCAGTACTTC.

Of note for this clonotype: At one boundary the junction diverges from the germline segment, which might be a read error. The chain uses TRBV2 and TRBJ2-3, with D unresolved. Germline V gene sequence: CDR1 SNHLY, CDR2 FYNNEI. The CDR3 contains 13 residues. The CDR3 spells CASRDGPKDTQYF. The CDR3 DNA reads as TGTGCCAGCAGGGACGGACCCAAAGATACGCAGTACTTT.

This clonotype was seen only once. It is likely a read error, because the conserved phenylalanine at the end of the CDR3 is missing. The DNA is omitted, as the CDR3 cannot be located on it reliably, and the CDR3 follows TCRdb's listing. V and J are TRBV7-8 and TRBJ2-1; the D call TRBD2 from the table was never checked on the DNA. Germline CDR1 and CDR2: SGHVS and FQNEAQ. The CDR3 length equals 13 residues, ends included. CDR3: CASSLAGVHDKHY.

Concerning this clonotype itself: The conserved closing phenylalanine or tryptophan is absent in this CDR3, likely reflecting a read error. The limits of the CDR3 on the DNA are not certain, so only TCRdb's listed CDR3 is given. The V gene is TRBV2, the J gene TRBJ1-6; the table's D call, TRBD1, has no DNA check behind it. The germline gives CDR1 SNHLY, CDR2 FYNNEI. The CDR3 has 16 amino acids, counting both end residues. The CDR3 sequence: CASSDEGIYEQFFGPG.

The V call is TRBV7-9, the J call TRBJ2-7; TRBD2 matches 7 bases. From germline, CDR1 is SEHNR and CDR2 FQNEAQ (reference sequence). V shed 3 bases, J shed 3 bases, and the junction held 17 bases outside the gene matches. This CDR3 region has 18 residues. CDR3 in DNA: TGTGCCAGCAGCTTTCAAAGAAGCGGGACGAGCGTTGACTACGAGCAGTACGTC. Protein sequence: CASSFQRSGTSVDYEQYV.

With regard to this clonotype: At one of its ends the junction is not consistent with the germline gene, which may arise from a read error. The chain combines TRBV7-2 with TRBJ1-2; D may be TRBD1 (6 bases). The CDR3 totals 16 residues. Germline CDR1 reads SGHTA; CDR2 reads FQGNSA. The CDR3 DNA reads TGTGCCAGCAGCTTGGAGGGGGACGGGGTTGTGCAGGATTACGCCTTC. This encodes CASSLEGDGVVQDYAF.

The chain has TRBV2 and TRBJ2-5; TRBD2 might be the D (6 bases). Germline CDR1 reads SNHLY; CDR2 reads FYNNEI. V lost 3 bases to trimming and J lost 5 bases, with 13 bases between them. The CDR3 contains 14 residues. CDR3 loop: CASSDGGIHETQYF. The CDR3 DNA reads TGTGCCAGCAGTGATGGGGGGATCCATGAGACCCAGTACTTC.

This chain connects TRBV7-9 to TRBJ2-1; the D gene is possibly TRBD2 (6 bases). CDR3 size: 16 residues. Trimming left V 5 bases short and J 8 bases short, with 22 bases between. Germline assignment: CDR1 SEHNR and CDR2 FQNEAQ (reference sequence). Here the CDR3 DNA reads TGTGCCAGCAGCCAGGGAGGAGGCGGCGGGCGCGATGAGCAGTTCTTC. Translation: CASSQGGGGGRDEQFF.

A word on this clonotype: The limits of the CDR3 on the DNA are not certain, so only TCRdb's listed CDR3 is given. The V gene is TRBV9, the J gene TRBJ2-3; TRBD1 is the table's D call and was not checked against the DNA. The V gene's germline CDR1 is SGDLS and CDR2 YYNGEE. The CDR3 contains 13 residues when both ends are counted. The CDR3 spells CASGVGGATQYFF.

Points on this clonotype: The junction departs from germline at one end; a sequencing error may be responsible. V is TRBV2 and J is TRBJ2-1, with D perhaps matching TRBD2 (6 bases). The CDR3 is 13 amino acids. Germline lookup yields CDR1 SNHLY and CDR2 FYNNEI. The CDR3 region has the DNA TGTGCCAGCGGGGACGGGAGCACAGAAAGGCAGTATTTC. It specifies CASGDGSTERQYF.

The V call is TRBV2, the J call TRBJ2-7, with 7 bases fitting TRBD2. Germline V CDR1 and CDR2: SNHLY, FYNNEI. The CDR3 totals 13 residues. After removal of 10 bases from V and 8 bases from J, the junction contained 14 bases not matched to a gene. The CDR3 loop is CATGSGVEYKQYF. The CDR3 DNA sequence: TGTGCCACCGGGAGCGGGGTGGAGTACAAGCAGTACTTC.

This chain links TRBV20-1 with TRBJ1-3; D not resolved. V lost 2 bases, J lost 8 bases, and 10 bases lay in between. The CDR3 has 12 residues. From germline, CDR1 is DFQATT and CDR2 SNEGSKA (reference sequence). The CDR3 spells CSARQPPDTIYF. In DNA, the CDR3 is TGCAGTGCTAGACAACCTCCCGACACCATATATTTT.

This chain joins TRBV20-1 and TRBJ2-3; no definite D call. V lost 3 bases and J 11 bases, leaving 27 bases between the germline ends. This CDR3 has 16 amino acids. CDR1 and CDR2 from the germline V gene are DFQATT and SNEGSKA (reference sequence). The CDR3 sequence: CSARESEFSSYNEQYF. The CDR3, as DNA: TGCAGTGCTAGGGAATCGGAGTTCAGCTCCTACAATGAGCAGTATTTT.

Remarks on this clonotype: It is likely a read error, because the conserved phenylalanine at the end of the CDR3 is missing. The DNA is left out, because the CDR3 cannot be placed on it with certainty; the CDR3 is given as TCRdb lists it. The chain employs TRBV2 and TRBJ2-1; no DNA check was done on the table's D call, TRBD1. Ends included, the CDR3 has 16 residues. CDR1 is SNHLY, CDR2 FYNNEI, per germline. CDR3 residues: CASGDGGADSQDVDPC.

The chain couples TRBV11-3 to TRBJ2-2; D could derive from TRBD1 or TRBD2 (5 bases each). From germline, CDR1 is SGHNT and CDR2 YENEEA. The CDR3 consists of 15 residues. Trimming stripped 0 bases from V and 7 bases from J, with 12 bases between. DNA of the CDR3: TGTGCCAGCAGCTTAGATCTGACAGAGGGCGGGGAGCTGTTTTTT. It codes for CASSLDLTEGGELFF.

The chain joins TRBV7-9 to TRBJ2-6; 9 nucleotides agree with TRBD1. With V trimmed by 4 bases and J by 15 bases, 16 bases remained unmatched. CDR1 and CDR2 (germline): SEHNR, FQNEAQ (reference sequence). The CDR3 sequence is 16 residues long. Here the CDR3 reads CASSWGQGSNYGYLTF. In DNA, the CDR3 is TGTGCCAGCAGCTGGGGACAGGGCTCAAACTATGGCTACCTGACTTTC.

This clonotype was counted a single time. The final CDR3 position lacks the conserved phenylalanine or tryptophan, pointing to a likely read error. No DNA is shown, since the ends of the CDR3 on it are uncertain; the CDR3 is the one TCRdb lists. This sequence joins TRBV7-9 and TRBJ1-1. Germline V CDR1 and CDR2: SEHNR, FQNEAQ (reference sequence). The CDR3 extends over 13 residues, inclusive of both ends. The CDR3 is CASSRWNPQHTSS.

This clonotype was seen more than once but under ten times. The genes are TRBV11-3 and TRBJ1-1; D gene ambiguous. The V end was cut by 3 bases, the J end by 5 bases, with 7 bases between. The CDR3 loop spans 12 amino acids. CDR1 and CDR2 from the germline V gene are SGHNT and YENEEA. This chain's CDR3 is CASSLEQTEAFF. In nucleotides, the CDR3 is TGTGCCAGCAGCTTGGAACAAACTGAAGCTTTCTTT.

This clonotype was counted between two and nine times. This chain joins TRBV7-9 and TRBJ2-3, with D unresolved. Germline CDR1 is SEHNR and CDR2 is FQNEAQ (reference sequence). This CDR3 has 14 amino acids. V was clipped by 3 bases and J by 12 bases, with 19 bases between them. The CDR3 DNA sequence: TGTGCCAGCAGCTTTCAAAGAAGCCGCGAGACCCAGTATTTT. Translated: CASSFQRSRETQYF.

The chain uses TRBV25-1 and TRBJ2-7; perhaps TRBD1 as D (7 bases). V dropped 8 bases and J dropped 3 bases, with 20 bases sitting between them. Germline CDR1 and CDR2: MGHDK and SYGVNS. The CDR3 sequence is 15 residues long. The chain's CDR3 is CASRTQGGPYYEQYF. CDR3 sequence (DNA): TGTGCCAGCCGTACGCAGGGGGGACCGTACTACGAGCAGTACTTC.

The chain joins TRBV5-4 to TRBJ1-2; tentative D call: TRBD1 (6 bases). V was clipped by 3 bases and J by 5 bases, with 20 bases between them. Germline CDR1 and CDR2: SGHNT and YYREEE (reference sequence). There are 16 residues in the CDR3. CDR3 coding DNA: TGTGCCAGCAGCTCGGCAGGGGACGGGCTCGTATATGGCTACACCTTC. This encodes CASSSAGDGLVYGYTF.